A single sample gave rise to the 13 T cell receptor beta chains below, sequenced in a study of blood T cell repertoires in COVID-19. The table came from immunoSEQ multiplex PCR; TCRdb's copy has only in-frame clones and leaves some out. Of approximately 280,000 clones in the sample, around 85% were seen once. The specimen sequenced was PBMCs or T cells enriched from blood (not recorded which). These receptor sequences come from a woman aged 45 to 65 who had recovered from COVID-19.

The chain employs TRBV7-2 and TRBJ1-1; D is perhaps TRBD1 (5 bases). Trimming took 5 bases from V and 2 from J, leaving 12 bases between them. Germline CDR1 reads SGHTA; CDR2 reads FQGNSA. The CDR3 loop spans 14 amino acids. Here the CDR3 DNA reads TGTGCCAGCAGCGACTTCGGGGGTAACACTGAAGCTTTCTTT. Its translation: CASSDFGGNTEAFF.

This clone was observed a single time. The chain joins TRBV7-9 to TRBJ1-2; TRBD1 is a possible D gene (5 bases). This CDR3 spans 14 amino acids. Between the trimmed V and J ends, which lost 2 bases and 4 bases, there was a span of 11 bases. From germline, CDR1 is SEHNR and CDR2 FQNEAQ (reference sequence). CDR3 in amino acids: CASSLSGGSYGYTF. DNA of the CDR3: TGTGCCAGCAGCTTATCGGGGGGGAGCTATGGCTACACCTTC.

The chain combines TRBV24-1 with TRBJ1-5, with 10 bases identical to TRBD1. The ends lost 5 bases at V and 5 bases at J; junction bases unmatched: 8. There are 16 residues in the CDR3. Germline V gene data show CDR1 as KGHDR and CDR2 as SFDVKD. The CDR3 loop reads CATSASGQGGHQPQHF. The CDR3 nucleotides are TGTGCCACCAGTGCCTCTGGACAGGGGGGTCATCAGCCCCAGCATTTT.

The chain links TRBV18 to TRBJ1-1; 11 bases are shared with TRBD1. This CDR3 spans 15 amino acids. Per germline, CDR1 KGHSH and CDR2 LQKENI. V was pared by 4 bases and J by 4 bases, with 5 bases of the junction left unmatched. CDR3 nucleotides: TGTGCCAGCTCACGTGAGGGACAGGGGGGCACTGAAGCTTTCTTT. Its protein is CASSREGQGGTEAFF.

In its sample, this clone was seen once. This chain uses TRBV19 with TRBJ2-2, with 9 bases lining up with TRBD1. Looked up from germline, CDR1 is LNHDA and CDR2 is SQIVND (reference sequence). The CDR3 length is 15 residues. After removal of 3 bases from V and 6 bases from J, the junction contained 5 bases not matched to a gene. The DNA for the CDR3 is TGTGCCAGTAGTATTGCGGACAGGGGTTCCGGGGAGCTGTTTTTT. Its translation is CASSIADRGSGELFF.

This clone has just a few counts. The chain couples TRBV6-4 to TRBJ1-2; TRBD1 might be the D (6 bases). CDR1 is MRHNA, CDR2 SNTAGT, per germline. The ends were cut back, 3 bases at V and 8 bases at J, with 19 bases in the middle. The CDR3 has 15 residues. CDR3 coding DNA: TGTGCCAGCAGTGAATACTCACAAGGGGGTTTCGGCTACACCTTC. Protein sequence: CASSEYSQGGFGYTF.

The rearrangement uses TRBV5-4 and TRBJ2-3, with TRBD1 matching over 10 bases. Germline V gives CDR1 SGHNT, CDR2 YYREEE (reference sequence). The CDR3 is 15 amino acids. V shed 4 bases, J shed 3 bases, and the junction held 5 bases outside the gene matches. The CDR3 region has the DNA TGTGCCAGCAGCCCCCCGGGACAGGGGACAGATACGCAGTATTTT. Translation gives CASSPPGQGTDTQYF.

The V gene is TRBV11-2, the J gene TRBJ1-2; 9 bases match TRBD1. V trimming: 5 bases; J trimming: 4 bases; junction bases outside the gene matches: 17. The CDR3 totals 18 residues. Germline V gives CDR1 SGHAT, CDR2 FQNNGV. CDR3 sequence reads: CASSPTGQGRSRGYGYTF. The CDR3 coding sequence is TGTGCCAGCAGCCCGACCGGACAGGGGCGAAGTAGGGGCTATGGCTACACCTTC. Full variable domain (missing parts from reference TRBV11-2 and TRBJ1-2): EAGVAQSPRYKIIEKRQSVAFWCNPISGHATLYWYQQILGQGPKLLIQFQNNGVVDDSQLPKDRFSAERLKGVDSTLKIQPAKLEDSAVYLCASSPTGQGRSRGYGYTFGSGTRLTVV.

This clone was seen a few times. The sample has other DNA sequences that encode this CDR3 too. The gene calls are TRBV4-1 and TRBJ1-1; D is uncertain. This CDR3 comprises 14 residues. Trimming stripped 0 bases from V and 1 base from J, with 6 bases between. Per the germline V gene, CDR1 is MGHRA and CDR2 is YSYEKL. The CDR3: CASSQDRRNTEAFF. In nucleotides, the CDR3 is TGCGCCAGCAGCCAAGACAGAAGGAACACTGAAGCTTTCTTT.

V gene TRBV12-5 combines with J gene TRBJ1-4; D may be TRBD1 (5 bases). Germline V gene lookup returns CDR1 LGHNT and CDR2 FRNRAP. CDR3 length: 15 amino acids. V was trimmed by 3 bases and J by 0 bases, leaving 8 bases between them. The CDR3 DNA follows: TGTGCTAGTGGTTTAGGGGATGCAACTAATGAAAAACTGTTTTTT. Its translation is CASGLGDATNEKLFF.

In nucleotides, the CDR3 is TGTGCCAGCAGTTACTCTAGGCCTTCCCGGGTGGATGAGCAGTTCTTC. As protein: CASSYSRPSRVDEQFF. This rearrangement joins TRBV6-5 to TRBJ2-1; no definite D call. Germline V CDR1 and CDR2: MNHEY, SVGAGI. This CDR3 region has 16 residues. The germline V and J ends were trimmed by 0 bases and 8 bases, with 17 bases remaining between them.

This clone was observed a few times. The V call is TRBV6-7, the J call TRBJ2-1, with 7 bases fitting TRBD2. TRBV6-7 qualifies as an ORF whose function is uncertain. This CDR3 region has 16 residues. The V segment lost 6 bases and the J segment 0 bases; nucleotides outside the gene matches: 8. The DNA for the CDR3 is TGTGCCAGCAGAGAAGCGGGAATCCTCTCCTACAATGAGCAGTTCTTC. It translates to CASREAGILSYNEQFF.

The chain is built from TRBV9 and TRBJ2-2; D unclear. The CDR3 is 17 residues long. Germline V gives CDR1 SGDLS, CDR2 YYNGEE. With 3 bases removed from V and 0 bases from J, the gap between germline ends came to 15 bases. The CDR3 coding sequence is TGTGCCAGCAGCGCCGGAACGACAACGGCGAACACCGGGGAGCTGTTTTTT. Translating gives CASSAGTTTANTGELFF.